This T cell receptor beta chain appears in the sequencing data of a study of cytomegalovirus exposure and HLA in healthy donors (TCRdb year 2017). At the level of the whole study: According to a later analysis, the approximately 120 validation repertoires were produced on the same platform as the approximately 620 repertoires of the first cohort. The study aimed to test whether signatures of past pathogen exposure could be identified by cataloging public T cell receptors. To predict cytomegalovirus infection status, the study combined high-throughput TCR immunosequencing, statistical association of individual TCRs with disease status, and machine learning. Besides the first cohort of 666 subjects, a separate validation cohort made up of 120 different subjects was used.

Separate from the roughly 650-subject first cohort, the validation cohort of about 130 subjects was the group to which the donors belonged. Study-wide conclusions, independent of this receptor: Of the cluster scores, around 95% were above 0 in a later analysis, which found that TCRs clustered in the first cohort also tended to co-occur in the approximately 110 validation repertoires. The authors suggested that the approach could potentially be generalized to other disease states and immunological phenotypes. Most TCR sequences were observed very rarely across donors, whereas some public TCRs were present in many individuals. Three of the identified cytomegalovirus-associated TCR beta chains were confirmed in vitro to be specific for cytomegalovirus antigens. The study listed approximately 150 TCR beta chains as associated with cytomegalovirus. Cytomegalovirus status was reported to be diagnosed by the classifier with high specificity and sensitivity in both the original and validation cohorts. A later analysis had no HLA typing for the validation cohort, so co-occurrence there was scored across all 130 or so repertoires.

A note on this clone: Its antigen remains unidentified. No base-level quality is on record; no much larger clone is a single base apart.

Libraries were prepared through the immunoSEQ multiplex PCR assay. Processing in the source paper ran as follows. A statistical classification framework was developed to diagnose cytomegalovirus status using the catalog of TCR beta chain sequences. TCRdb re-hosts the immuneACCESS table, in-frame sequences only. Its copies lack some clones; in the studies checked, an unresolved V gene accounts for under half of them, and the cause for the rest is not known. V and J calls and clone size follow that table, whereas D and trimming were derived from the DNA. Counted in this sample were roughly 120,000 clones; approximately 88% of them appeared once. The ten largest clones capture 1.4% to 1.5% of the sample. Trimmed from V: 2 bases; trimmed from J: 8 bases; junction bases lacking a gene match: 12. The CDR3, cysteine through phenylalanine, is 16 amino acids long. Only CDR3 DNA remains: 48 bases, in frame from the first base. CDR1 is given as MRHNA and CDR2 as SNTAGT, both from the germline V gene.

Source material: PBMCs. This TCR derives from a woman aged 25 to 39 in good health and CMV-seropositive. The rearrangement combines TRBV6-4 with TRBJ2-1; TRBD1 aligns with 7 central bases. The DNA is as follows: TGTGCCAGCAGTGACGATGTTGGGACAGCCACCGATGAGCAGTTCTTC. Translation gives CASSDDVGTATDEQFF.